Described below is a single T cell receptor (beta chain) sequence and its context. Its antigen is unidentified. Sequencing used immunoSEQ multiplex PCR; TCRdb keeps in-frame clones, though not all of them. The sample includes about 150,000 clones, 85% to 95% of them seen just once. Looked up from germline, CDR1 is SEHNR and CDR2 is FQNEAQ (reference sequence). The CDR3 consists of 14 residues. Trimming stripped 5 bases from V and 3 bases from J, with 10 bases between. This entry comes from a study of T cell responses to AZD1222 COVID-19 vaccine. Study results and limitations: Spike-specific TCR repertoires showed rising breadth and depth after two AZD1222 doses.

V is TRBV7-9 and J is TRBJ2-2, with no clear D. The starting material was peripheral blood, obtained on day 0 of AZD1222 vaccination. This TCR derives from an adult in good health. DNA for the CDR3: TGTGCCAGCAGCCCCGGACGGGACACCGGGGAGCTGTTTTTT. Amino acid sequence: CASSPGRDTGELFF. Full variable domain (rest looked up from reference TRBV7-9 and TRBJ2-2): DTGVSQNPRHKITKRGQNVTFRCDPISEHNRLYWYRQTLGQGPEFLTYFQNEAQLEKSRLLSDRFSAERPKGSFSTLEIQRTEQGDSAMYLCASSPGRDTGELFFGEGSRLTVL.